These 21 T cell receptor beta chains were all obtained from the same sample, sequenced in a study of blood T cell repertoires in COVID-19. Method: immunoSEQ multiplex PCR; TCRdb's copy keeps in-frame clones and lacks some. This sample has roughly 180,000 clones, with roughly 80% found just once. Sequenced input: PBMCs or T cells enriched from blood (not recorded which). These receptors all come from a middle-aged woman with acute COVID-19.

The rearrangement joins TRBV5-6 to TRBJ2-5; 8 nucleotides match TRBD2. Germline trimming cut 3 bases from V and 1 base from J; bases unmatched to any gene: 5. CDR3 size: 15 residues. Germline CDR1 and CDR2: SGHDT and YYEEEE. The CDR3 coding sequence is TGTGCCAGCAGCTCAAAACTAGCGGTCCAAGAGACCCAGTACTTC. Protein: CASSSKLAVQETQYF. The whole variable domain, remainder taken from reference TRBV5-6 and TRBJ2-5, is DAGVTQSPTHLIKTRGQQVTLRCSPKSGHDTVSWYQQALGQGPQFIFQYYEEEERQRGNFPDRFSGHQFPNYSSELNVNALLLGDSALYLCASSSKLAVQETQYFGPGTRLLVL.

This sequence joins TRBV5-1 and TRBJ2-3; possible D gene TRBD2, 5 bases. The CDR3 length is 18 residues. CDR1 is SGHRS and CDR2 is YFSETQ in the germline V gene. Trimming removed 0 bases at V and 1 base at J, with 18 bases between. CDR3 nucleotide sequence: TGCGCCAGCAGCTTGGGGAGGAAACTAGAACTGGGCACAGATACGCAGTATTTT. Its protein product is CASSLGRKLELGTDTQYF.

The sample holds one count of this clone. This chain links TRBV15 with TRBJ2-2, with TRBD2 as a possible D gene (5 bases). The CDR3 contains 17 residues. Deletions cut 1 base from V and 4 bases from J, with 16 bases between. Germline CDR1 LNHNV, CDR2 YYDKDF (reference sequence). CDR3 bases: TGTGCCACCAGCAGAGCTGAGGGTTCGGTACTCACCGGGGAGCTGTTTTTT. Translating it yields CATSRAEGSVLTGELFF.

The chain combines TRBV24-1 with TRBJ1-5, with D possibly TRBD1 on 6 matching bases. Germline assignment: CDR1 KGHDR and CDR2 SFDVKD. Trimming stripped 3 bases from V and 6 bases from J, with 14 bases between. CDR3 length: 15 amino acids. CDR3 region: CATSDQRTVCQPQHF. CDR3 DNA: TGTGCCACCAGTGATCAGAGGACAGTCTGTCAGCCCCAGCATTTT.

The genes are TRBV15 and TRBJ1-3; D remains unclear. This CDR3 has 15 residues. Germline V CDR1 and CDR2: LNHNV, YYDKDF (reference sequence). V lost 0 bases to trimming and J lost 3 bases, with 9 bases between them. CDR3 DNA: TGTGCCACCAGCAGAGATACGGGAGGTGGAAACACCATATATTTT. It specifies CATSRDTGGGNTIYF.

This rearrangement joins TRBV5-6 to TRBJ2-3, with 7 bases identical to TRBD2. CDR1 SGHDT and CDR2 YYEEEE come from the germline V gene. CDR3 length equals 13 residues. With V trimmed by 0 bases and J by 8 bases, 3 bases remained unmatched. CDR3 loop: CASSLAGGGTQYF. CDR3 nucleotide sequence: TGTGCCAGCAGCTTGGCGGGGGGAGGTACGCAGTATTTT.

This chain links TRBV7-3 with TRBJ2-1, with 7 nucleotides matching TRBD2. The CDR3 length is 16 residues. Germline V CDR1 and CDR2: SGHTA, FQGTGA. Trimming cost V 1 base and J 3 bases; bases outside gene matches: 6. The CDR3 reads CASSLSRGGSYNEQFF. CDR3 in DNA: TGTGCCAGCAGCTTAAGTAGAGGCGGGAGCTACAATGAGCAGTTCTTC.

This sequence joins TRBV2 and TRBJ1-2; 7 nucleotides match TRBD1. The CDR3 is 15 amino acids. The V gene end was trimmed by 5 bases and the J gene end by 10 bases; junction bases not matched to a gene: 16. Germline CDR1 reads SNHLY; CDR2 reads FYNNEI. CDR3 coding DNA: TGTGCCAGCAGTCCCCGACAGGGTACTCCTTCATTCTACACCTTC. It specifies CASSPRQGTPSFYTF.

This clone was observed once. The chain carries TRBV11-2 and TRBJ2-7; a weak D match, TRBD2 (5 bases). The CDR3 runs to 17 residues. CDR1 SGHAT and CDR2 FQNNGV come from the germline V gene. Trimming shortened V by 1 base and J by 2 bases, and 18 bases separated the two germline ends. DNA of the CDR3: TGTGCCAGCAGCTTAGTAGCGCTAGCCCTAGGGACCTACGAGCAGTACTTC. It translates to CASSLVALALGTYEQYF.

This clone appeared once. The CDR3 DNA is TGTGCCAGCAGCTCGGGGGTAGGGCGGATGGAGACCCAGTACTTC. Its translation: CASSSGVGRMETQYF. The chain has TRBV7-3 and TRBJ2-5; D perhaps matches TRBD2 (6 bases). Germline V lookup: CDR1 SGHTA, CDR2 FQGTGA. Between the trimmed V and J ends, which lost 4 bases and 5 bases, there was a span of 17 bases. This CDR3 has 15 amino acids.

This chain connects TRBV19 to TRBJ1-1; D is unresolved. The germline gives CDR1 LNHDA, CDR2 SQIVND (reference sequence). CDR3 length: 11 residues. V gave up 7 bases and J gave up 10 bases, with 13 bases separating them. The CDR3 DNA follows: TGTGCCAGTATATCCCCGAGAGGAGCTTTCTTT. Its translation is CASISPRGAFF.

The gene calls are TRBV30 and TRBJ1-4, with a weak D call TRBD1 (5 bases). Trimming shortened V by 3 bases and J by 10 bases, and 15 bases separated the two germline ends. The CDR3 loop spans 13 amino acids. Germline V lookup: CDR1 GTSNPN, CDR2 SVGIG (reference sequence). CDR3 loop: CAWRSGGDGKLFF. The CDR3 DNA is TGTGCCTGGAGAAGCGGGGGTGACGGAAAACTGTTTTTT.

This clone was detected only a few times. The chain employs TRBV5-1 and TRBJ2-5; TRBD2 might be the D (6 bases). The CDR3 consists of 15 residues. Trimming took off 1 base at V and 5 bases at J, with 15 bases between the two ends. The germline gives CDR1 SGHRS, CDR2 YFSETQ. CDR3 nucleotide sequence: TGCGCCAGCAGCTTGATCGGGGCTAGCGCCGAGACCCAGTACTTC. Protein: CASSLIGASAETQYF.

This clone has ten or more counts. J is TRBJ1-1 and V is TRBV5-1, with TRBD1 as a possible D gene (5 bases). Germline lookup yields CDR1 SGHRS and CDR2 YFSETQ. The CDR3 is made up of 15 amino acids. The germline V and J ends were trimmed by 0 bases and 1 base, with 10 bases remaining between them. CDR3 sequence reads: CASSLAGRGNTEAFF. In nucleotides, the CDR3 is TGCGCCAGCAGCTTGGCGGGGAGGGGGAACACTGAAGCTTTCTTT.

J is TRBJ1-1 and V is TRBV7-2; D remains unclear. The CDR3 totals 14 residues. Germline-derived CDR1 and CDR2 are SGHTA and FQGNSA. V lost 3 bases and J 5 bases, leaving 13 bases between the germline ends. CDR3 residues: CASSFQAISTEAFF. The CDR3 nucleotides read TGTGCCAGCAGCTTCCAGGCAATTAGTACTGAAGCTTTCTTT. Full variable domain (outside the CDR3, taken from reference TRBV7-2 and TRBJ1-1): GAGVSQSPSNKVTEKGKDVELRCDPISGHTALYWYRQSLGQGLEFLIYFQGNSAPDKSGLPSDRFSAERTGGSVSTLTIQRTQQEDSAVYLCASSFQAISTEAFFGQGTRLTVV.

This chain connects TRBV7-9 to TRBJ2-3, with 7 bases lining up with TRBD1. V lost 5 bases, J lost 0 bases, and 5 bases stayed unmatched. The CDR3 sequence is 15 residues long. The V gene's germline CDR1 is SEHNR and CDR2 FQNEAQ (reference sequence). DNA of the CDR3: TGTGCCAGCAGCGTGACAGGGCCTAGCACAGATACGCAGTATTTT. Its translation is CASSVTGPSTDTQYF.

CDR3 sequence: CASSQARTGHNSPLHF. DNA of the CDR3: TGTGCCAGCAGCCAAGCTCGGACAGGTCATAATTCACCCCTCCACTTT. The chain recombines TRBV3-1 (or the pseudogene TRBV3-2) with TRBJ1-6, with 7 bases lining up with TRBD1. Germline trimming cut 1 base from V and 5 bases from J; bases unmatched to any gene: 5. CDR1 and CDR2 from the germline V gene are LGHDT and YNNKEL (reference sequence). The CDR3 is made up of 16 amino acids.

The chain carries TRBV3-1 (or the pseudogene TRBV3-2) and TRBJ2-4; no firm D call. There are 13 residues in the CDR3. Germline values: CDR1 LGHDT, CDR2 YNNKEL (reference sequence). V dropped 4 bases and J dropped 6 bases, with 10 bases sitting between them. The CDR3 DNA is TGTGCCAGCAGCCCACCCGGTGGAAACATTCAGTACTTC. Protein sequence: CASSPPGGNIQYF.

This clone turned up a few times. V is TRBV7-2 and J is TRBJ2-2; D remains ambiguous. Germline V lookup: CDR1 SGHTA, CDR2 FQGNSA. The length of the CDR3 is 13 residues. V dropped 1 base and J dropped 5 bases, with 5 bases sitting between them. CDR3 region: CASSLVATGELFF. The CDR3 DNA is TGTGCCAGCAGCTTAGTGGCTACCGGGGAGCTGTTTTTT.

V gene TRBV19 combines with J gene TRBJ2-2; D might be TRBD1 (6 bases). In germline, CDR1 is LNHDA, CDR2 SQIVND (reference sequence). The V end was cut by 5 bases, the J end by 6 bases, with 13 bases between. The CDR3 consists of 14 residues. The CDR3 region has the DNA TGTGCCAGTAGTTTCGGGACACCGCCCGGGGAGCTGTTTTTT. Protein product: CASSFGTPPGELFF.

This clone was picked up one time. The gene calls are TRBV5-1 and TRBJ2-5, with TRBD1 matching over 8 bases. Germline-derived CDR1 and CDR2 are SGHRS and YFSETQ. The CDR3 is made up of 15 amino acids. V was clipped by 0 bases and J by 3 bases; unmatched bases: 4. The CDR3 nucleotides are TGCGCCAGCAGCTTGGGACAGGGGTTGGAAGAGACCCAGTACTTC. This sequence encodes CASSLGQGLEETQYF.